The 23 T cell receptor beta chains presented below share a single source sample, sequenced in a study of blood T cell repertoires in COVID-19. The assay was immunoSEQ multiplex PCR, and TCRdb's table has in-frame clones only and misses some. This table has 75,000 to 95,000 clones, around 74% appearing once. The sequencing input was peripheral blood. These receptor sequences come from a man aged 70 or older with COVID-19, enrolled during active disease.

The chain employs TRBV18 and TRBJ2-1; 10 nucleotides agree with TRBD1. After removal of 3 bases from V and 12 bases from J, the junction contained 2 bases not matched to a gene. Germline V gene lookup returns CDR1 KGHSH and CDR2 LQKENI. This CDR3 is 12 amino acids long. The CDR3 loop is CASSPDRGLQFF. CDR3 DNA sequence: TGTGCCAGCTCACCCGACAGGGGGCTGCAGTTCTTC.

The chain combines TRBV11-2 with TRBJ2-1, with 13 bases aligning to TRBD2. The germline gives CDR1 SGHAT, CDR2 FQNNGV. The CDR3 loop spans 16 amino acids. The J segment lost 4 bases and the V segment lost 4 bases, leaving 4 bases of the junction unmatched. The CDR3 sequence is CASSWGLAGSYNEQFF. CDR3 nucleotide sequence: TGTGCCAGCAGCTGGGGACTAGCGGGATCGTACAATGAGCAGTTCTTC.

The chain combines TRBV9 with TRBJ1-1, with D possibly TRBD1 on 5 matching bases. Trimming shortened V by 1 base and J by 1 base, and 11 bases separated the two germline ends. Per germline, CDR1 SGDLS and CDR2 YYNGEE. This CDR3 is 15 amino acids long. CDR3 DNA sequence: TGTGCCAGCAGCGTAATTACAGGATGGAACACTGAAGCTTTCTTT. Amino acid sequence: CASSVITGWNTEAFF.

In its sample, this clone was seen once. The CDR3 here is CASSDLAADSYNEQFF. The CDR3 region has the DNA TGTGCCAGTAGCGATCTAGCGGCCGACTCCTACAATGAGCAGTTCTTC. The rearrangement links TRBV19 to TRBJ2-1; TRBD2 aligns across 7 bases. The CDR3 consists of 16 residues. CDR1 is LNHDA and CDR2 is SQIVND in the germline V gene (reference sequence). The ends lost 6 bases at V and 0 bases at J; junction bases unmatched: 8.

The chain recombines TRBV6-2 or TRBV6-3 with TRBJ2-3; 11 bases agree with TRBD2. CDR3 length: 16 amino acids. Germline values: CDR1 MNHEY, CDR2 SVGEGT. V lost 5 bases and J lost 2; bases outside the gene matches: 6. DNA of the CDR3: TGTGCCAGCAGTGGGGGACTAGCGGACTTCACAGATACGCAGTATTTT. It is translated as CASSGGLADFTDTQYF.

This clone appeared once. The genes are TRBV19 and TRBJ2-1; 11 nucleotides align to TRBD2. Trimming cost V 6 bases and J 7 bases; bases outside gene matches: 11. The CDR3 extends over 16 amino acids. Germline CDR1 reads LNHDA; CDR2 reads SQIVND (reference sequence). The CDR3: CASRNILAGAENEQFF. DNA for the CDR3: TGTGCCAGTAGAAATATACTAGCGGGAGCTGAGAATGAGCAGTTCTTC.

The sample holds a few counts of this clone. The chain combines TRBV7-6 with TRBJ2-7; the D gene is possibly TRBD2 (5 bases). Germline CDR1 SGHVS, CDR2 FNYEAQ. Trimming cost V 0 bases and J 3 bases, with 12 bases left between them. This CDR3 is built from 15 residues. In nucleotides, the CDR3 is TGTGCCAGCAGCTTAGCCGGAGGAAAAGTCTACGAGCAGTACTTC. It is translated as CASSLAGGKVYEQYF.

The chain carries TRBV10-3 and TRBJ2-1; 10 nucleotides line up with TRBD2. From germline, CDR1 is ENHRY and CDR2 SYGVKD. The CDR3 sequence is 15 residues long. Trimming cost V 8 bases and J 5 bases; bases outside gene matches: 9. The CDR3 DNA reads TGTGCCATCGCGGCGAGTAGCGGGAGGCACAATGAGCAGTTCTTC. Translated, it gives CAIAASSGRHNEQFF.

The V gene is TRBV7-2, the J gene TRBJ2-2; 10 bases map to TRBD2. The germline gives CDR1 SGHTA, CDR2 FQGNSA. Trimming removed 1 base from V and 4 bases from J; junction bases left unmatched: 3. The CDR3 totals 16 residues. The CDR3 loop is CASSLGTSGFTGELFF. DNA of the CDR3: TGTGCCAGCAGCTTAGGGACTAGCGGATTCACCGGGGAGCTGTTTTTT. Drawing the rest from reference TRBV7-2 and TRBJ2-2, the complete variable domain is GAGVSQSPSNKVTEKGKDVELRCDPISGHTALYWYRQSLGQGLEFLIYFQGNSAPDKSGLPSDRFSAERTGGSVSTLTIQRTQQEDSAVYLCASSLGTSGFTGELFFGEGSRLTVL.

In this sample, this clone turned up a few times. V is TRBV18 and J is TRBJ2-5; 9 bases line up with TRBD1. The CDR3 loop spans 15 amino acids. V trimming: 2 bases; J trimming: 9 bases; junction bases outside the gene matches: 10. Germline CDR1 reads KGHSH; CDR2 reads LQKENI. The CDR3 DNA reads TGTGCCAGCTCACCAAGGGTGGGACAGGGCGAAGCCCAGTACTTC. It is translated as CASSPRVGQGEAQYF.

This clone was seen once. The chain carries TRBV19 and TRBJ2-5; D not resolved. V lost 7 bases, J lost 5 bases, and 23 bases lay in between. In germline, CDR1 is LNHDA, CDR2 SQIVND (reference sequence). This CDR3 region has 16 residues. CDR3 protein: CASKSQGELTGETQYF. CDR3 DNA sequence: TGTGCCAGTAAAAGTCAAGGAGAACTAACCGGGGAGACCCAGTACTTC.

This sequence joins TRBV12-2 and TRBJ1-3; the DNA was not used to check the table's D call, TRBD1. TRBV12-2 is classified as a pseudogene. The CDR3 is 17 amino acids. The CDR3 spells CASRLKGQSVSGNTIYF. CDR3 DNA sequence: TGTGCAAGTCGCTTAAAGGGACAGTCAGTCTCTGGAAACACCATATATTTT.

The chain carries TRBV14 and TRBJ2-1; 7 bases are shared with TRBD1. Germline CDR1 reads SGHDN; CDR2 reads FVKESK. This CDR3 is 14 amino acids long. With 3 bases clipped from V and 6 bases from J, the junction kept 5 bases outside the gene matches. In DNA, the CDR3 is TGTGCCAGCAGCCAGGCCTGGACAGGCAATGAGCAGTTCTTC. This sequence encodes CASSQAWTGNEQFF.

The rearrangement links TRBV6-5 to TRBJ2-1, with D unresolved. V was trimmed by 0 bases and J by 10 bases, leaving 13 bases between them. The CDR3 runs 14 residues. Germline values: CDR1 MNHEY, CDR2 SVGAGI. The CDR3 loop is CASSYSGRPGEQFF. The CDR3 DNA reads TGTGCCAGCAGTTACTCGGGCAGGCCTGGGGAGCAGTTCTTC.

The chain uses TRBV20-1 and TRBJ1-5, with TRBD1 matching over 10 bases. Germline loops: CDR1 DFQATT, CDR2 SNEGSKA (reference sequence). V trimming: 3 bases; J trimming: 3 bases; junction bases outside the gene matches: 5. There are 15 residues in the CDR3. This chain's CDR3 is CSASAGTGDNQPQHF. CDR3 DNA sequence: TGCAGTGCTAGTGCCGGGACAGGGGACAATCAGCCCCAGCATTTT.

J is TRBJ1-5 and V is TRBV21-1. TRBV21-1 is listed as a pseudogene. The CDR3 totals 13 residues. CDR3 nucleotide sequence: TGTGCCAGCGGGGGGTTTTTAAATCAGCCCCAGCATTTT. This gives the protein CASGGFLNQPQHF.

This CDR3 reads CASSTRQATGELFF. In DNA, the CDR3 is TGTGCCAGCAGCACCCGCCAGGCTACCGGGGAGCTGTTTTTT. This chain links TRBV9 with TRBJ2-2; D ambiguous. Germline V gives CDR1 SGDLS, CDR2 YYNGEE. V lost 4 bases and J lost 5, with 12 bases in between. CDR3 length: 14 amino acids.

V usage is TRBV29-1 and J usage is TRBJ2-2; D is ambiguous. CDR1 and CDR2 (germline): SQVTM, ANQGSEA. V shed 1 base and J shed 4 bases, with 10 bases lying between them. The CDR3 is 14 residues long. CDR3 nucleotide sequence: TGCAGCGTTGAAGGAGGCGCGCGCACCGGGGAGCTGTTTTTT. This translates into CSVEGGARTGELFF.

This chain connects TRBV7-2 to TRBJ1-3, with 7 bases that match TRBD1. This CDR3 has 16 amino acids. V lost 1 base, J lost 4 bases, and 7 bases stayed unmatched. Per germline, CDR1 SGHTA and CDR2 FQGNSA. The CDR3 nucleotides read TGTGCCAGCAGCTTAGAGGGACAGATCACAGGAAACACCATATATTTT. Encoded protein: CASSLEGQITGNTIYF.

CDR3 sequence (DNA): TGTGCCAGCAGGGTCCGGGACAGAAGCACTGAAGCTTTCTTT. As protein: CASRVRDRSTEAFF. V is TRBV6-5 and J is TRBJ1-1, with TRBD1 matching over 7 bases. V shed 6 bases, J shed 4 bases, and the junction held 8 bases outside the gene matches. The CDR3 consists of 14 residues. The V gene's germline CDR1 is MNHEY and CDR2 SVGAGI.

The chain carries TRBV7-3 and TRBJ2-3; D not resolved. This CDR3 contains 15 residues. The germline V gene encodes CDR1 SGHTA and CDR2 FQGTGA. Deletions cut 1 base from V and 0 bases from J, with 8 bases between. CDR3 in DNA: TGTGCCAGCAGCTTAAGCGGTTCTAGCACAGATACGCAGTATTTT. It codes for CASSLSGSSTDTQYF.

The CDR3, as DNA: TGTGCCAGCAGCGTGGCCTCGAACACTGAAGCTTTCTTT. Amino acid sequence: CASSVASNTEAFF. J is TRBJ1-1 and V is TRBV9; D not certain. Deletions cut 2 bases from V and 1 base from J, with 6 bases between. Germline CDR1 reads SGDLS; CDR2 reads YYNGEE. The CDR3 totals 13 residues.

The genes are TRBV28 and TRBJ2-5, with 8 bases fitting TRBD1. After removal of 5 bases from V and 0 bases from J, the junction contained 5 bases not matched to a gene. CDR3 size: 15 residues. Germline values: CDR1 MDHEN, CDR2 SYDVKM. The CDR3 DNA sequence: TGTGCCAGCAGTACCCGGACAGGGTACCAAGAGACCCAGTACTTC. Translation: CASSTRTGYQETQYF.